This TCR beta chain appears in the sequencing data of a study of cytomegalovirus exposure and HLA in healthy donors. This PCR relied on a set of 60 Vbeta primers and 13 Jbeta primers. Profiled with immunoSEQ multiplex PCR; TCRdb holds only in-frame clones, not every one. The profile shows around 190,000 clones, 85% to 90% of them singletons. Broader study findings: Available immune exposure information was restricted to CMV serostatus only.

With 5 bases clipped from V and 6 bases from J, the junction kept 7 bases outside the gene matches. Germline V gene sequence: CDR1 SGHTA, CDR2 FQGTGA. This CDR3 region has 14 residues. On this clone: No antigen is known for it.

The sequence was obtained from a woman aged 18-35 years in good health and CMV-seronegative. The material sequenced was PBMCs. V gene TRBV7-3 combines with J gene TRBJ2-3; the match to TRBD2 covers 8 bases. CDR3 residues: CASSPTGGGDTQYF. The CDR3 bases are TGTGCCAGCAGCCCAACGGGCGGGGGGGATACGCAGTATTTT.